A single TCR beta chain is shown here with its context. The entry originates in a study of cytomegalovirus exposure and HLA in healthy donors. Study-wide context: Among around 200 million T cells, an earlier analysis found 117 million unique TCR beta sequences.

This PCR relied on a set of 60 Vbeta primers and 13 Jbeta primers. Clones were sequenced by immunoSEQ multiplex PCR, and TCRdb holds only the in-frame ones, with some missing. The sample includes 210,000 or so clones, 75% to 80% of them seen just once. Germline loops: CDR1 SGHRS, CDR2 YFSETQ. Deletions cut 3 bases from V and 1 base from J, with 7 bases between. There are 13 residues in the CDR3. The chain has TRBV5-1 and TRBJ1-1; D may be TRBD1 (5 bases). This clonotype was sampled from a man aged 18 to 30 in good health and CMV-seronegative. Input material: PBMCs. CDR3 in DNA: TGCGCCAGCAGCTATGGACAGAACACTGAAGCTTTCTTT. It specifies CASSYGQNTEAFF.